This TCR beta chain was profiled in a study of T cells in Graves' hyperthyroidism and ophthalmopathy. Study background: Peripheral blood draws took place at initial diagnosis, ahead of any treatment.

Trimming cost V 4 bases and J 3 bases, with 15 bases left between them. Germline CDR1 is LNHDA and CDR2 is SQIVND (reference sequence). The CDR3 is 15 amino acids. Authors of the study amplified TCR beta CDR3 regions from RNA transcripts. The primer set for the first-round RT-PCR of the TCR CDR3 was HTBI. TCRdb fed the multiplex PCR reads into MiXCR, producing one record per CDR3 protein. The repertoire holds 300,000 or so distinct CDR3 sequences, 15% to 20% seen once, with about 53% in the top ten. Over 18 months, lack of ophthalmopathy progression marked Graves' hyperthyroidism as stable. There are a few counts of this clonotype.

The source is a woman aged 45-60 years with Graves' hyperthyroidism. The sequenced sample consisted of blood. The chain employs TRBV19 and TRBJ1-1; the D is unclear. The CDR3 sequence: CASSTSPGVDTEAFF. The CDR3 nucleotides are TGTGCCAGTAGTACCTCGCCCGGGGTCGACACTGAAGCTTTCTTT.